Listed below are T cell receptor beta chains from one sample, sequenced in a study of T cells in Graves' hyperthyroidism and ophthalmopathy. TCRdb re-analysed the multiplex PCR reads in MiXCR, keeping a single row per CDR3 protein. Among about 410,000 distinct CDR3 sequences listed, roughly 14% were seen once. Input material: blood. These receptors came from a man aged 18 to 35 with Graves' ophthalmopathy. Both conserved end residues are part of each CDR3. A D gene is named only where the DNA matches it firmly. Part of the rows lack a size; the others show once, few, many or a class for expanded clones.

clone size	J gene	D gene	V gene	CDR3 protein	CDR3 DNA
many	TRBJ2-3	-	TRBV15	CATSRLTGDTQYF	TGTGCCACCAGCAGACTGACTGGGGATACGCAGTATTTT
many	TRBJ2-7	-	TRBV5-1	CASSLGPQGYEQYF	TGCGCCAGCAGCTTGGGCCCCCAGGGATACGAGCAGTACTTC
many	TRBJ2-7	-	TRBV3-1	CASSPSGVVYEQYF	TGTGCCAGCAGCCCCTCGGGGGTTGTCTACGAGCAGTACTTC
few	TRBJ2-1	-	TRBV24-1	CATSDFRTAEKQFF	TGTGCCACCAGTGATTTTAGGACCGCGGAGAAGCAGTTCTTC
many	TRBJ2-3	-	TRBV24-1	CATSDLRGGADTQYF	TGTGCCACCAGTGATTTGCGCGGGGGCGCAGATACGCAGTATTTT
many	TRBJ1-2	-	TRBV2	CASSGRERGGYTF	TGTGCCAGCAGTGGAAGAGAAAGAGGAGGCTACACCTTC
many	TRBJ2-3	-	TRBV11-3	CASSFGSQETQYF	TGTGCCAGCAGCTTTGGGTCGCAGGAGACGCAGTATTTT
many	TRBJ2-5	-	TRBV6-5	CASSYGGILQETQYF	TGTGCCAGCAGTTACGGGGGGATCCTCCAAGAGACCCAGTACTTC
many	TRBJ2-7	-	TRBV27	CASRRTAYEQYF	TGTGCCAGCAGGAGGACAGCCTACGAGCAGTACTTC
many	TRBJ2-5	TRBD1	TRBV9	CASSTRQGAEETQYF	TGTGCCAGCAGCACTAGACAGGGGGCTGAAGAGACCCAGTACTTC
many	TRBJ2-5	-	TRBV10-2	CASDRDILGSTQYF	TGCGCCAGCGACCGGGACATACTTGGATCGACCCAGTACTTC
-	TRBJ2-1	-	TRBV30	CAWDRDFSYNEQFF	TGTGCCTGGGACCGGGACTTTTCCTACAATGAGCAGTTCTTC
-	TRBJ2-7	TRBD1	TRBV19	CASTDRDRAYEQYF	TGTGCCAGTACCGACCGGGACAGGGCCTACGAGCAGTACTTC
many	TRBJ1-4	-	TRBV12-3/TRBV12-4	CASSPESSSNEKLFF	TGTGCCAGCAGTCCCGAGTCGAGCTCTAATGAAAAACTGTTTTTT
-	TRBJ2-7	-	TRBV19	CATSWDLYYEQYF	TGTGCCACTTCCTGGGACCTTTACTACGAGCAGTACTTC
-	TRBJ2-7	-	TRBV20-1	CSASSLADRSSYEQYF	TGCAGTGCTAGCTCCCTCGCGGACAGATCGTCCTACGAGCAGTACTTC
-	TRBJ1-2	-	TRBV7-9	CASSFYICSATVTGHYGYTF	-
many	TRBJ1-1	-	TRBV18	CASSSGPEAFF	TGTGCCAGCTCATCAGGTCCTGAAGCTTTCTTT
few	TRBJ2-7	-	TRBV5-6	CASSHAGEQYF	TGTGCCAGCAGCCATGCTGGGGAGCAGTACTTC
few	TRBJ1-2	-	TRBV19	CASSINSNYGYTF	TGTGCCAGTAGTATAAACAGCAACTATGGCTACACCTTC
many	TRBJ1-3	-	TRBV2	CASREGSVGNTIYF	TGTGCCAGCAGAGAGGGATCCGTTGGAAACACCATATATTTT
many	TRBJ2-7	TRBD1	TRBV10-2	CASKTGGLYEQYF	TGCGCCAGCAAGACAGGGGGCCTCTACGAGCAGTACTTC
-	TRBJ1-2	TRBD1	TRBV6-1	CAITPGQGEIYGYTF	TGTGCCATAACCCCAGGACAGGGTGAGATATATGGCTACACCTTC
-	TRBJ2-7	TRBD1	TRBV27	CASRPLNPGQGNHEQYF	TGTGCCAGCAGGCCACTAAATCCGGGACAGGGGAACCACGAGCAGTACTTC
-	TRBJ2-1	TRBD2	TRBV12-3/TRBV12-4	CASSLISGSGNEQLF	TGTGCCAGCAGTTTAATCAGCGGGAGTGGCAATGAGCAGCTCTTC
-	TRBJ1-1	TRBD1	TRBV19	CASSRDRGEAFF	TGTGCCAGTAGCCGGGACAGGGGAGAAGCTTTCTTT
-	TRBJ1-2	-	TRBV12-3/TRBV12-4	CASSMGGNYGYTF	TGTGCCAGCAGTATGGGCGGCAACTATGGCTACACCTTC
many	TRBJ2-1	TRBD2	TRBV7-9	CASSHIGTSGGSSSYNEQFF	TGTGCCAGCAGCCACATCGGGACTAGCGGGGGGTCGAGCTCCTACAATGAGCAGTTCTTC
once	TRBJ2-7	TRBD2	TRBV27	CASSLLLAGGHDEQYF	TGTGCCAGCAGTTTATTGCTAGCGGGGGGCCACGACGAGCAGTACTTC
-	TRBJ2-3	-	TRBV28	CASSLLRDGSTDTQYF	TGTGCCAGCAGTTTATTAAGGGATGGTAGCACAGATACGCAGTATTTT
once	TRBJ1-6	-	TRBV5-4	CASSLAEWYQRDSPLHF	TGTGCCAGCAGCTTGGCCGAATGGTATCAGAGGGATTCACCCCTCCACTTT
many	TRBJ2-1	-	TRBV5-1	CASSPLSILSSYNEQFF	TGCGCCAGCAGTCCCCTTTCCATATTGAGCTCCTACAATGAGCAGTTCTTC
few	TRBJ2-1	-	TRBV11-1	CASSTQGPGSYNEQFF	TGTGCCAGCAGCACACAGGGCCCGGGGTCCTACAATGAGCAGTTCTTC
many	TRBJ2-2	-	TRBV5-6	CASSPGDTGELFF	TGTGCCAGCAGCCCAGGGGACACCGGGGAGCTGTTTTTT
-	TRBJ2-1	-	TRBV9	CASSVEGGTIWGNEQFF	TGTGCCAGCAGCGTAGAAGGAGGGACAATTTGGGGCAATGAGCAGTTCTTC
many	TRBJ1-5	TRBD1	TRBV28	CASSRDRLGYSNQPQHF	TGTGCCAGCAGTAGGGACAGGTTGGGATATAGCAATCAGCCCCAGCATTTT
many	TRBJ1-2	-	TRBV29-1	CSASLQENYGYTF	TGCAGCGCCTCCCTGCAGGAGAACTATGGCTACACCTTC
many	TRBJ2-1	TRBD1	TRBV5-1	CASSLGQGGSYNEQFF	TGCGCCAGCAGCTTAGGACAGGGGGGCTCCTACAATGAGCAGTTCTTC
many	TRBJ2-2	-	TRBV6-1	CASSEARGNFWTGELFF	TGTGCCAGCAGTGAAGCTAGAGGGAACTTTTGGACCGGGGAGCTGTTTTTT
few	TRBJ2-7	-	TRBV19	CASTIQGSGQYF	TGTGCCAGTACCATACAGGGTTCGGGGCAGTACTTC
many	TRBJ2-3	-	TRBV7-8	CASSLVGTRGYVTDTQYF	TGTGCCAGCAGCTTAGTGGGCACGAGGGGATACGTCACAGATACGCAGTATTTT
-	TRBJ2-2	-	TRBV24-1	CATSDADRGLFF	TGTGCCACCAGTGACGCCGACCGGGGGCTGTTTTTT
many	TRBJ1-4	-	TRBV5-1	CASSLAGTKNEKLFF	TGCGCCAGCAGCTTGGCCGGGACAAAAAATGAAAAACTGTTTTTT
many	TRBJ2-7	TRBD1	TRBV7-9	CASSILTTGDEEQYF	TGTGCCAGCAGCATACTAACGACAGGGGATGAGGAGCAGTACTTC
many	TRBJ2-5	-	TRBV3-1	CASSHNTATGALEETQYF	TGTGCCAGCAGCCATAACACAGCCACGGGGGCCTTGGAAGAGACCCAGTACTTC
many	TRBJ2-3	-	TRBV11-3	CASSLGRWETDTQYF	TGTGCCAGCAGCTTAGGGCGCTGGGAAACAGATACGCAGTATTTT
many	TRBJ2-1	TRBD2	TRBV29-1	CSVEGGGTFYNEQFF	TGCAGCGTTGAAGGGGGGGGGACCTTCTACAATGAGCAGTTCTTC
few	TRBJ2-2	TRBD2	TRBV9	CASSVSGTTTGELFF	TGTGCCAGCAGCGTTTCCGGGACTACCACCGGGGAGCTGTTTTTT
few	TRBJ1-1	-	TRBV6-1	CASSEVAGGTEAFF	TGTGCCAGCAGTGAAGTTGCCGGGGGCACTGAAGCTTTCTTT
many	TRBJ2-1	TRBD2	TRBV20-1	CSARVRGRGDNEQFF	TGCAGTGCTAGGGTACGCGGGCGGGGGGACAATGAGCAGTTCTTC
many	TRBJ1-5	-	TRBV15	CATSRAGSLRNQPQHF	TGTGCCACCAGCAGAGCGGGGAGTCTTCGCAATCAGCCCCAGCATTTT
-	TRBJ1-2	TRBD1	TRBV12-3/TRBV12-4	CASSQRDRGDYGYTF	TGTGCCAGCAGTCAGCGGGACAGGGGAGACTATGGCTACACCTTC
many	TRBJ2-5	-	TRBV12-3/TRBV12-4	CASSPSGAGEETQYF	TGTGCCAGCAGCCCCAGTGGGGCAGGGGAAGAGACCCAGTACTTC
many	TRBJ2-7	TRBD2	TRBV11-2	CASSLATIAGVEQYF	TGTGCCAGCAGCTTAGCGACTATTGCGGGAGTCGAGCAGTACTTC
-	TRBJ2-4	-	TRBV7-9	CASSPTALAKNIQYF	TGTGCCAGCAGCCCGACAGCACTAGCCAAAAACATTCAGTACTTC
-	TRBJ2-5	-	TRBV3-1	CASSQDLAQETQYF	TGTGCCAGCAGCCAAGATTTGGCGCAAGAGACCCAGTACTTC
-	TRBJ2-2	-	TRBV18	CASSQESGATGELFF	TGTGCCAGCTCACAAGAGTCCGGGGCGACCGGGGAGCTGTTTTTT